This T cell receptor beta chain appears in the sequencing data of a study of OX40 agonist ivuxolimab in advanced cancers. Prior autoimmune disease or systemic immunosuppression barred patients. Germline V gene data show CDR1 as MNHEY and CDR2 as SVGAGI. This CDR3 is built from 14 residues. V was trimmed by 2 bases and J by 4 bases, leaving 8 bases between them. Profiling relied on immunoSEQ multiplex PCR, and the TCRdb table lists in-frame clones only, not all of them. The data show some 66,000 clones, over 80% seen once. Source: CD4+ or CD8+ T cells sorted from blood, taken in a trial of the OX40 agonist ivuxolimab. The TCR originated in an adult with an advanced solid tumor such as melanoma, head and neck, liver or kidney cancer. The V call is TRBV6-5, the J call TRBJ2-2, with D maybe TRBD2 (6 bases). CDR3 amino acids: CASSYAGFTGELFF. CDR3 bases: TGTGCCAGCAGTTACGCGGGGTTCACCGGGGAGCTGTTTTTT.